This is a list of T cell receptor beta chains from one sample in a study of post-analysis software for immune sequencing data. TCRdb reprocessed the PCR reads via MiXCR and lists one record per CDR3 protein. Of about 560,000 distinct CDR3 sequences in the sample, about 44% are singletons; the top ten hold more than 1.5%. Sequencing input: blood. These receptors were collected from a girl aged 5-17 years with multiple sclerosis. Both conserved end residues are part of each CDR3. The D gene is left open where the match is weak. Clone size is not always given. Where it is, it says once, few, many or a class for expanded clones.

clone_size d_call j_call v_call cdr3_aa cdr3_nt
- TRBD2 TRBJ2-1 TRBV12-3/TRBV12-4 CASSLNTGGPTFEQFF TGTGCCAGCAGTTTAAATACGGGAGGGCCGACTTTTGAGCAGTTCTTC
few - TRBJ2-7 TRBV29-1 CSVEDTDSRYEQYF TGCAGCGTTGAAGATACCGATTCGCGCTACGAGCAGTACTTC
- TRBD1 TRBJ2-7 TRBV10-2 CASSFDRAEQYF TGCGCCAGCAGTTTCGACAGGGCCGAGCAGTACTTC
- TRBD2 TRBJ2-1 TRBV6-5 CASKGGSGRNEQFF TGTGCCAGCAAAGGGGGTAGCGGGAGGAATGAGCAGTTCTTC
- TRBD2 TRBJ2-3 TRBV4-2 CASSPSLAGGQKDTQYF TGTGCCAGCAGCCCCTCCCTAGCGGGGGGGCAGAAAGATACGCAGTATTTT
- TRBD1 TRBJ2-4 TRBV11-1 CASSLGQGILYEYF TGTGCCAGCAGCTTGGGACAGGGGATCCTTTATGAGTACTTC
few TRBD2 TRBJ2-1 TRBV12-3/TRBV12-4 CASSLREGYNEQFF TGTGCCAGCAGTTTGCGGGAGGGCTACAATGAGCAGTTCTTC
few - TRBJ1-5 TRBV5-5 CASPKVGDAQPQHF TGTGCCAGCCCGAAGGTTGGTGACGCTCAGCCCCAGCATTTT
- TRBD1 TRBJ1-2 TRBV29-1 CSVHSGDRAEFNYGYTF TGCAGCGTCCACTCGGGGGACAGGGCTGAATTTAACTATGGCTACACCTTC
- - TRBJ2-7 TRBV5-1 CASSLVPGPEEQYF TGCGCCAGCAGCTTGGTCCCGGGGCCCGAGGAGCAGTACTTC
- - TRBJ2-1 TRBV5-1 CASRETYNEQFF TGCGCCAGCAGAGAGACCTACAATGAGCAGTTCTTC
once TRBD1 TRBJ2-1 TRBV29-1 CSVKDRVSYNEQFF TGCAGCGTTAAGGACAGGGTCTCCTACAATGAGCAGTTCTTC
few - TRBJ1-2 TRBV20-1 CSARRVADYYGYTF TGCAGTGCTAGACGGGTCGCGGATTACTATGGCTACACCTTC
- - TRBJ2-1 TRBV6-4 CASSEFAGTEYNEQFF TGTGCCAGCAGTGAATTCGCAGGAACTGAATACAATGAGCAGTTCTTC
few TRBD2 TRBJ2-7 TRBV25-1 CASSEGGLAGSEQYF TGTGCCAGCAGTGAGGGCGGACTAGCGGGGAGCGAGCAGTACTTC
once TRBD2 TRBJ2-1 TRBV12-3/TRBV12-4 CASRVTSGRVDEQFF TGTGCCAGCAGGGTGACTAGCGGGAGGGTCGATGAGCAGTTCTTC
- TRBD1 TRBJ2-1 TRBV7-9 CASSLPRDRGNEQFF TGTGCCAGCAGCTTGCCCCGGGACAGGGGAAATGAGCAGTTCTTC
few - TRBJ1-1 TRBV4-1 CASSLLRGGADMNTEAFF TGCGCCAGCAGCCTCCTACGGGGGGGGGCTGACATGAACACTGAAGCTTTCTTT
- - TRBJ1-1 TRBV7-2 CASSLVTRNTEAFF TGTGCCAGCAGCTTAGTCACACGGAACACTGAAGCTTTCTTT
few - TRBJ2-7 TRBV4-1 CASSPLQRDRTSEQYF TGCGCCAGCAGCCCCTTACAGCGGGACAGGACGAGCGAGCAGTACTTC
- - TRBJ1-5 TRBV30 CAWSSAGTQPQHF TGTGCCTGGAGTTCGGCAGGGACTCAGCCCCAGCATTTT
- - TRBJ2-5 TRBV14 CASSLGRDEETQYF TGTGCCAGCAGCCTCGGCCGGGATGAAGAGACCCAGTACTTC
- - TRBJ2-7 TRBV20-1 CSARVFKGHYEQYF TGCAGTGCTAGGGTTTTTAAAGGCCATTACGAGCAGTACTTC
many - TRBJ1-2 TRBV12-3/TRBV12-4 CASSFDSYGYTF TGTGCCAGCAGTTTTGACAGCTATGGCTACACCTTC
few TRBD1 TRBJ2-1 TRBV12-3/TRBV12-4 CATEGTGVDNEQFF TGTGCCACCGAGGGGACAGGGGTCGATAATGAGCAGTTCTTC
- - TRBJ2-3 TRBV24-1 CATSDAVTDTQYF TGTGCCACCAGTGATGCAGTTACAGATACGCAGTATTTT
- - TRBJ1-2 TRBV28 CASRFLADYGYTF TGTGCCAGCAGGTTTTTGGCGGATTATGGCTACACCTTC
- - TRBJ2-1 TRBV24-1 CATSDFTYNEQFF TGTGCCACCAGTGATTTTACGTACAATGAGCAGTTCTTC
- - TRBJ1-2 TRBV11-2 CASSLGSGTVYGYTF TGTGCCAGCAGCTTAGGCTCAGGAACTGTCTATGGCTACACCTTC
- TRBD1 TRBJ1-2 TRBV29-1 CSVDYEGQGRGYTF TGCAGCGTTGATTATGAGGGACAGGGCCGTGGCTACACCTTC
- - TRBJ2-7 TRBV20-1 CSARRKEGPGSVYEQYF TGCAGTGCTAGACGTAAAGAGGGGCCAGGGTCGGTCTACGAGCAGTACTTC
- TRBD1 TRBJ2-7 TRBV9 CASSGGQGPSYEQYF TGTGCCAGCAGCGGAGGACAGGGGCCCTCCTACGAGCAGTACTTC
few - TRBJ2-1 TRBV20-1 CSVPSDRYNEQFF TGCAGTGTCCCCTCTGACAGGTACAATGAGCAGTTCTTC
- TRBD2 TRBJ2-3 TRBV19 CASEAGGHADTQYF TGTGCTTCCGAAGCGGGGGGGCACGCAGATACGCAGTATTTT
few - TRBJ2-7 TRBV5-1 CASSLGSPATYEQYF TGCGCCAGCAGCTTGGGATCTCCAGCCACCTACGAGCAGTACTTC
few TRBD2 TRBJ2-1 TRBV7-9 CASGRSGRYNEQFF TGTGCCAGCGGGCGTAGCGGGAGATACAATGAGCAGTTCTTC
- - TRBJ1-6 TRBV6-1 CASSSLLPRDIKNNSPLHF TGTGCCAGCAGCTCCCTCCTTCCGCGGGACATAAAAAATAATTCACCCCTCCACTTT
- TRBD1 TRBJ2-7 TRBV7-2 CASSSSGTGGAVFREQYF TGTGCCAGCAGCTCATCCGGGACAGGGGGCGCGGTATTTCGCGAGCAGTACTTC
- - TRBJ2-7 TRBV6-5 CASSLIDRPTRGEQYF TGTGCCAGCAGTTTAATCGACAGGCCTACGAGGGGCGAGCAGTACTTC
few - TRBJ2-3 TRBV25-1 CASGVFTDTQYF TGTGCCAGTGGGGTCTTCACAGATACGCAGTATTTT
few - TRBJ2-7 TRBV4-1 CASSQEAGGIEQYF TGCGCCAGCAGCCAAGAGGCAGGGGGGATCGAGCAGTACTTC
- TRBD1 TRBJ2-5 TRBV6-5 CASRRGDRGGETQYF TGTGCCAGCAGAAGGGGGGACAGGGGGGGAGAGACCCAGTACTTC
- - TRBJ1-2 TRBV25-1 CASSESGRTHYGYTF TGTGCCAGCAGTGAATCTGGTCGGACACACTATGGCTACACCTTC
- - TRBJ2-3 TRBV25-1 CASSASTLAADTQYF TGTGCCAGCAGCGCAAGCACCCTGGCCGCAGATACGCAGTATTTT
- TRBD2 TRBJ2-7 TRBV20-1 CSASSYSGGSNYEQYF TGCAGTGCTAGTAGTTATAGCGGGGGGTCTAACTACGAGCAGTACTTC
- TRBD1 TRBJ2-7 TRBV7-2 CASSYTGTGIIYEQYF TGTGCCAGCAGCTACACCGGGACAGGGATAATTTACGAGCAGTACTTC
- TRBD1 TRBJ2-7 TRBV7-3 CASSHRDRGIEQYF TGTGCCAGCAGCCACCGGGACAGGGGGATTGAGCAGTACTTC
- - TRBJ2-5 TRBV10-3 CAISESPPQTAKEQTQYF TGTGCCATCAGTGAGTCGCCCCCGCAGACAGCGAAGGAGCAGACCCAGTACTTC
- - TRBJ1-6 TRBV12-3/TRBV12-4 CASSFSSPLHF TGTGCCAGCAGTTTTAGTTCACCCCTCCACTTT
few - TRBJ2-7 TRBV7-8 CASSPGRAGQYYEQYF TGTGCCAGCAGCCCCGGGCGTGCAGGTCAATACTACGAGCAGTACTTC
- - TRBJ2-3 TRBV20-1 CSARDLAGGFDTQYF TGCAGTGCTAGAGACCTGGCAGGGGGGTTTGATACGCAGTATTTT
- - TRBJ2-7 TRBV29-1 CSVEKGYEQYF TGCAGCGTTGAGAAGGGGTACGAGCAGTACTTC
once - TRBJ2-1 TRBV20-1 CSAWRWDSVSYNEQFF TGCAGTGCTTGGAGATGGGACTCGGTATCCTACAATGAGCAGTTCTTC